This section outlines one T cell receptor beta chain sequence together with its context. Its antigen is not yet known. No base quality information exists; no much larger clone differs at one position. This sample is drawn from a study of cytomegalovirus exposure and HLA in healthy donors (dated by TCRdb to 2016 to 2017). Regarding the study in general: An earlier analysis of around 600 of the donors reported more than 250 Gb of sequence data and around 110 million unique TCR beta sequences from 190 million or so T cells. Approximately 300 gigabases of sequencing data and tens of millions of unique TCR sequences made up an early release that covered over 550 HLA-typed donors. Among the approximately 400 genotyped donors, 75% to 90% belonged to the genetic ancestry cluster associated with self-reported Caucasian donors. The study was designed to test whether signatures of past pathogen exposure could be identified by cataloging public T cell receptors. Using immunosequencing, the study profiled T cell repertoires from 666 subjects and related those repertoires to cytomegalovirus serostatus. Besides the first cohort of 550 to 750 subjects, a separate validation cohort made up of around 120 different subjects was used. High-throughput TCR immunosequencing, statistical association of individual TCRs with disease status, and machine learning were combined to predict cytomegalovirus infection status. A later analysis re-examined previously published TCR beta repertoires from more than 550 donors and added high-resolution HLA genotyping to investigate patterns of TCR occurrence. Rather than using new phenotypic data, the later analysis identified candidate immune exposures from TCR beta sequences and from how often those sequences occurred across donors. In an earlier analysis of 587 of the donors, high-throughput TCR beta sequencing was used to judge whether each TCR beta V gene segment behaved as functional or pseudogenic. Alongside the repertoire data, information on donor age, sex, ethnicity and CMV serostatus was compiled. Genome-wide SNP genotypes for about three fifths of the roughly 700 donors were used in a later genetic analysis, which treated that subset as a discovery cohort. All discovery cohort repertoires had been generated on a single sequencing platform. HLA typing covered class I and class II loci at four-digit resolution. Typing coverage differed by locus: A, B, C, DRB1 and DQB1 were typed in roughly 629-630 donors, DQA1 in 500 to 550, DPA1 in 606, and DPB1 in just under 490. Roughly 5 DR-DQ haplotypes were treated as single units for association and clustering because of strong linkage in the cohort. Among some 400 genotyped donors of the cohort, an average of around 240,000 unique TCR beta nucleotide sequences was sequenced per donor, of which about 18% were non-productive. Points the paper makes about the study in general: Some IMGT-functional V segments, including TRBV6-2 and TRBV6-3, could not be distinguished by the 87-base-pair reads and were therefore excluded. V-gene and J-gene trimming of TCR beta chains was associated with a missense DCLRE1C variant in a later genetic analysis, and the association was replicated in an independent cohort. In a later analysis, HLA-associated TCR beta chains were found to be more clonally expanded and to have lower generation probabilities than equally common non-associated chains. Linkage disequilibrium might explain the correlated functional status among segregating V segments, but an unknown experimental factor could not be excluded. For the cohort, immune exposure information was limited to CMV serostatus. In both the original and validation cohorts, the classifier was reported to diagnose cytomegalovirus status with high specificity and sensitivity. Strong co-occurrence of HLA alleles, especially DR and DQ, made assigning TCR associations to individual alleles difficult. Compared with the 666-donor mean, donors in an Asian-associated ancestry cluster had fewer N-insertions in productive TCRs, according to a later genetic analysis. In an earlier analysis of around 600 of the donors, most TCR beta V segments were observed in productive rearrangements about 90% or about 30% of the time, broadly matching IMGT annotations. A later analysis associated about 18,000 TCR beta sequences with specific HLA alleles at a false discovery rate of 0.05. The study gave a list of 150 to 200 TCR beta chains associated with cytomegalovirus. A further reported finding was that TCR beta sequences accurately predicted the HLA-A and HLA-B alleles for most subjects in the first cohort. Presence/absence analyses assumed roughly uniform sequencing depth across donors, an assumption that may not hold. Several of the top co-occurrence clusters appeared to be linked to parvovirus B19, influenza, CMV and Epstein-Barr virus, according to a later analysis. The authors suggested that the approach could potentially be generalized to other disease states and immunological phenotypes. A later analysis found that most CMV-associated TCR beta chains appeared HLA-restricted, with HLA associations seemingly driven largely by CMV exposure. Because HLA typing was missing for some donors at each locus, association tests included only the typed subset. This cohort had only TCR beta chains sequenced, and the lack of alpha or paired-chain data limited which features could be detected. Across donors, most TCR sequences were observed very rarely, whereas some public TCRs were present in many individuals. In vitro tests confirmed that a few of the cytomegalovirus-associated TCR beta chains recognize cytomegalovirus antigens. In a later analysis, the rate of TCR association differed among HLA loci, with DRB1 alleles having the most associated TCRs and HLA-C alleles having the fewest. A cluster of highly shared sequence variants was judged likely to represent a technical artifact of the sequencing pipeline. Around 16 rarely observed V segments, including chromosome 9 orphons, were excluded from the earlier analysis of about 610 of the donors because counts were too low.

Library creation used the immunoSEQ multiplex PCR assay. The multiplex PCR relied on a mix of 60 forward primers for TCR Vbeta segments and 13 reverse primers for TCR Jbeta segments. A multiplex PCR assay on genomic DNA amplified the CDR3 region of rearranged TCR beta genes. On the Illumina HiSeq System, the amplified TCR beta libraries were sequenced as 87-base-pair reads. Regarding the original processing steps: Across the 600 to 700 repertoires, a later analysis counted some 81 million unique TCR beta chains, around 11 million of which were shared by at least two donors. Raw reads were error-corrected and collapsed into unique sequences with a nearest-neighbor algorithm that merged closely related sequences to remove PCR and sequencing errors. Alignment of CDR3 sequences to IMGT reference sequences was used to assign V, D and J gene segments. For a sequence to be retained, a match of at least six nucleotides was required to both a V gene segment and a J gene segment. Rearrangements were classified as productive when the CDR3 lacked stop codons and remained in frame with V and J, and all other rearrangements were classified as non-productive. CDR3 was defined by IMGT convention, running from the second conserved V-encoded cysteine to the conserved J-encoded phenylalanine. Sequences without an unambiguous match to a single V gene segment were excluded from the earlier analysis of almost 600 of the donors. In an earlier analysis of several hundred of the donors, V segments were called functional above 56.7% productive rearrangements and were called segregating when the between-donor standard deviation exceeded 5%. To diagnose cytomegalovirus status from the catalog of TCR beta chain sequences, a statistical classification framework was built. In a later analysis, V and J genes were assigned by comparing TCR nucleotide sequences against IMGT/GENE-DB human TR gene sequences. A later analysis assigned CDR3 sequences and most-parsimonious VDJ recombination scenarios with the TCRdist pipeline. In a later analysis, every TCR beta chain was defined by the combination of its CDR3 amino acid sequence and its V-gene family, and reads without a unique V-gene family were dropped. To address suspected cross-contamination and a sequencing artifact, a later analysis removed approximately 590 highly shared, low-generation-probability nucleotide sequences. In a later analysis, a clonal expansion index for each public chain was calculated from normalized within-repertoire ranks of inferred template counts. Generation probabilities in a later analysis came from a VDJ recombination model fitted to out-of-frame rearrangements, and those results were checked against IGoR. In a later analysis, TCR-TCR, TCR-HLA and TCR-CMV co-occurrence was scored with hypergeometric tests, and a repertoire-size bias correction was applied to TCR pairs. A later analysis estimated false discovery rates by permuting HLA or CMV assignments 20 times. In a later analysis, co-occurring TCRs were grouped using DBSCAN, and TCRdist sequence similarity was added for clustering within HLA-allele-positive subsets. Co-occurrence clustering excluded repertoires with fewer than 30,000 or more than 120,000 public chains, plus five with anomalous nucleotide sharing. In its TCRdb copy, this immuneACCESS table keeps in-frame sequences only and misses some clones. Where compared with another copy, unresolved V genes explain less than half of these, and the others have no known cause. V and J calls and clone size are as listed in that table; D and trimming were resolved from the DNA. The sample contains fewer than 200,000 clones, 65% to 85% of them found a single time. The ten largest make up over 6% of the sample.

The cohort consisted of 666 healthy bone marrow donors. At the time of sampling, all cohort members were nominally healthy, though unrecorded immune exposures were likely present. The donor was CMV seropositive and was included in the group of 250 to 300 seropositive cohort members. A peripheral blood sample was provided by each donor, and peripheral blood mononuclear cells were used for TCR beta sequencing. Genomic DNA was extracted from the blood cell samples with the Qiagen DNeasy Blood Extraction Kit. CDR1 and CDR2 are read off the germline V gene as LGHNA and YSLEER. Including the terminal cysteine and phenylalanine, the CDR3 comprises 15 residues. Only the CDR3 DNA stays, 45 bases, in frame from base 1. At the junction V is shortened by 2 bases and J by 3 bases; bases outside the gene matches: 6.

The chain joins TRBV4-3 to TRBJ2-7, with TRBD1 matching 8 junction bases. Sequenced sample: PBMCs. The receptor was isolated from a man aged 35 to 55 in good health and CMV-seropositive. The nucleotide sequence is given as TGCGCCAGCAGCCAACGCCCGGGACAGGACTACGAGCAGTACTTC. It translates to CASSQRPGQDYEQYF.